The rows below give T cell receptor beta chains drawn from one sample of a study of T cell repertoires in cytomegalovirus infection. No antigens are known for them. MiXCR, run by TCRdb on the reads, gives a single entry per CDR3 protein. Of some 700,000 distinct CDR3 sequences listed, roughly 36% were seen once; the top ten hold 15% to 20%. The material was cultured PBMCs, obtained from culture after CMV antigen stimulation. These TCRs come from a human donor in good health (CMV status not recorded). Some clones in this sample may be carry-over from other donors' samples. CDR3s include the opening cysteine and the closing phenylalanine or tryptophan. The order of the fields is J gene, clone size, V gene, D gene, CDR3 DNA, CDR3 protein. The D gene is left open where the match is weak. Rows give clone size only sometimes, using once, few, many, or a class for an expanded clone.

>TRBJ2-1|-|TRBV10-3|-
TGTGCCATCAGTGAGAGGGGGTGGGACTCCCTTTCGGATGAGCAGTTCTTC
CAISERGWDSLSDEQFF
>TRBJ1-5|-|TRBV4-1|-
TGCGCCAGCAGCCAATTTGTGGGGGGCAATCAGCCCCAGCATTTT
CASSQFVGGNQPQHF
>TRBJ2-7|-|TRBV27|-
TGTGCCAGCAGCCGCGGACATTTCTACGAGCAGTACTTC
CASSRGHFYEQYF
>TRBJ2-3|-|TRBV2|-
TGTGCCAGCAGCGGTGATGACACCTATTTCACAGATACGCAGTATTTT
CASSGDDTYFTDTQYF
>TRBJ2-3|few|TRBV7-9|-
TGTGCCAGCAGGCCCACAGGGCTAGCGGATCCCACAGATACGCAGTATTTT
CASRPTGLADPTDTQYF
>TRBJ1-1|-|TRBV6-2/TRBV6-3|-
TGTGCCAGCAGCAGAAGGCCCGGGGCTGAAGCTTTCTTT
CASSRRPGAEAFF
>TRBJ1-5|-|TRBV7-2|-
TGTGCCAGCAGCTCACCAGGCGGAGGGCCCCAGCATTTT
CASSSPGGGPQHF
>TRBJ2-5|few|TRBV4-1|-
TGCGCCAGCAGCCAAGATTCGGCGGCAGCAGGGACCCAGTACTTC
CASSQDSAAAGTQYF
>TRBJ2-1|-|TRBV5-8|-
TGTGCCAGCAGCTTCGGTCCGAGGGACGAGCAGTTCTTC
CASSFGPRDEQFF
>TRBJ2-3|once|TRBV28|TRBD1
TGTGCCAGCATGTCCGGCGCAGGGGGCCTAAAAGGGACGCAGTATTTT
CASMSGAGGLKGTQYF
>TRBJ2-7|few|TRBV7-8|-
TGTGCCAGCAACACTTTCGGCAGGCCCCTCTACGAGCAGTACTTC
CASNTFGRPLYEQYF
>TRBJ2-1|-|TRBV2|TRBD1
TGTGCCAGCAGCCCCGAGACAGGGGGTATCAATGAGCAGTTCTTC
CASSPETGGINEQFF
>TRBJ2-7|-|TRBV5-3|-
TGTGCCAGCAGCCCCGACCCCCGTCCAGGACTATTGAACGAGGAGCAGTACTTC
CASSPDPRPGLLNEEQYF
>TRBJ1-1|few|TRBV5-6|TRBD1
TGTGCCAGCAGCTTGCTATGGATAGGGGGCAAGGGGGCCACTGAAGCTTTCTTT
CASSLLWIGGKGATEAFF
>TRBJ2-2|-|TRBV28|-
TGTGCCAGCAGTACGACAGGAGAGGGAACCGGGGAGCTGTTTTTT
CASSTTGEGTGELFF
>TRBJ2-7|-|TRBV10-3|TRBD1
TGTGCCATCAGTGACGCCGGGACAGGGGACGAGCAGTACTTC
CAISDAGTGDEQYF
>TRBJ2-5|-|TRBV4-1|TRBD1
TGCGCCAGCAGCCAGGGACAGTCCCAAGAGACCCAGTACTTC
CASSQGQSQETQYF
>TRBJ1-5|-|TRBV27|TRBD1
TGTGCCAGCAGATCTTTCCTGGACAGGGGCAATCAGCCCCAGCATTTT
CASRSFLDRGNQPQHF
>TRBJ1-2|many|TRBV7-9|-
TGTGCCAGCAGCTTAGGCGGCGTAGACCCAGCGAGCTATGGCTACACCTTC
CASSLGGVDPASYGYTF
>TRBJ1-3|-|TRBV7-6|TRBD1
TGTGCCAGCAGCTTAGGCACCTGGACAGGGGCGTCTGGAAACACCATATATTTT
CASSLGTWTGASGNTIYF
>TRBJ1-4|many|TRBV7-2|-
TGTGCCAGCAGCGAATGGGGAACTGCAACTAATGAAAAACTGTTTTTT
CASSEWGTATNEKLFF
>TRBJ2-6|many|TRBV7-8|-
TGTGCCAGCAGCCTGGGTCGAGGTCGACCTTCTGGGGCCAACGTCCTGACTTTC
CASSLGRGRPSGANVLTF
>TRBJ2-1|-|TRBV14|TRBD2
TGTGCCAGCAGCCAACGGACTAGCCTCAATGAGCAGTTCTTC
CASSQRTSLNEQFF
>TRBJ2-5|few|TRBV7-9|-
TGTGCCAGCAGCCTCGTCCCAGAACGGTGGGAGACCCAGTACTTC
CASSLVPERWETQYF
>TRBJ2-5|many|TRBV7-6|-
TGTGCCAGCAGCTTAGCCCGGGGTAGGCAAGAGACCCAGTACTTC
CASSLARGRQETQYF
>TRBJ2-1|-|TRBV6-2/TRBV6-3|-
TGTGCCAGCTCCTCGAGCGCTCCGAACCATGAGCAGTTCTTC
CASSSSAPNHEQFF
>TRBJ1-2|-|TRBV12-3/TRBV12-4|-
TGTGCCAGCAGGGCCGGGACATCAGATGGCTACACCTTC
CASRAGTSDGYTF
>TRBJ2-2|-|TRBV11-2|-
TGTGCCAGCAGCTTAGATCTAGACGGCGCGAACACCGGGGAGCTGTTTTTT
CASSLDLDGANTGELFF
>TRBJ2-1|-|TRBV11-2|TRBD2
TGTGCCAGCAGGAGGCCGGGGACTAATAACAATGAGCAGTTCTTC
CASRRPGTNNNEQFF
>TRBJ1-1|few|TRBV5-6|-
TGTGCCAGCAGCTATTACACGACCAGCACTGAAGCTTTCTTT
CASSYYTTSTEAFF
>TRBJ1-2|few|TRBV5-5|-
TGTGCCAGCAGCTGGGACACCCGTAACTATGGCTACACCTTC
CASSWDTRNYGYTF
>TRBJ1-1|few|TRBV20-1|-
TGCAGTGCTAGGGGGCAGGTAGGCACTGAAGCTTTCTTT
CSARGQVGTEAFF